This passage covers 19 T cell receptor beta chains from one sample sequenced in a study of T cells in localized non-small cell lung cancer. The table came from immunoSEQ multiplex PCR; TCRdb's copy has only in-frame clones and leaves some out. The table records roughly 24,000 clones, approximately 81% of them present only once. Sequences were derived from peripheral blood, sampled before any cancer treatment. These receptor sequences come from a man aged 40 to 69 with stage III squamous cell lung carcinoma.

V and J are TRBV5-1 and TRBJ1-4; D is ambiguous. The CDR3 contains 18 residues. CDR1 SGHRS and CDR2 YFSETQ come from the germline V gene. V shed 4 bases and J shed 6 bases, with 25 bases lying between them. As DNA, the CDR3 is TGCGCCAGCAGCCCCAACGAACAAGCGACCGGGGTTTATGAAAAACTGTTTTTT. It codes for CASSPNEQATGVYEKLFF.

The chain has TRBV10-2 and TRBJ2-5, with a weak D call TRBD1 (6 bases). CDR3 length: 12 residues. Germline V gives CDR1 WSHSY, CDR2 SAAADI. V was shortened by 8 bases and J by 0 bases, with 7 bases between the two germline ends. In DNA form, the CDR3 reads TGCGCCAGCGGGGGCTACCAAGAGACCCAGTACTTC. It translates to CASGGYQETQYF.

The chain recombines TRBV29-1 with TRBJ1-4; D remains ambiguous. Germline CDR1 reads SQVTM; CDR2 reads ANQGSEA. Deletions cut 6 bases from V and 7 bases from J, with 12 bases between. The CDR3 is 12 amino acids. The chain's CDR3 is CSVLPAGEKLFF. As DNA, the CDR3 is TGCAGCGTCCTCCCGGCGGGTGAAAAACTGTTTTTT.

This sequence joins TRBV7-6 and TRBJ2-1, with 7 nucleotides matching TRBD1. Germline CDR1 and CDR2: SGHVS and FNYEAQ. This CDR3 is built from 15 residues. J lost 7 bases, V lost 5 bases, and 11 bases had no gene match. In DNA form, the CDR3 reads TGTGCCAGCAGCAGTACCGGGACAGTTGGTAATGAGCAGTTCTTC. Translated: CASSSTGTVGNEQFF. Drawing the rest from reference TRBV7-6 and TRBJ2-1, the complete variable domain is GAGVSQSPRYKVTKRGQDVALRCDPISGHVSLYWYRQALGQGPEFLTYFNYEAQQDKSGLPNDRFSAERPEGSISTLTIQRTEQRDSAMYRCASSSTGTVGNEQFFGPGTRLTVL.

The V gene is TRBV7-8, the J gene TRBJ1-2; D is unresolved. V lost 3 bases, J lost 0 bases, and 14 bases lay in between. The CDR3 is 16 amino acids. CDR1 and CDR2 (germline): SGHVS, FQNEAQ. CDR3: CASSLGMVDTNYGYTF. The CDR3 DNA reads as TGTGCCAGCAGCTTGGGAATGGTCGATACTAACTATGGCTACACCTTC. The full variable domain, its missing parts supplied by reference TRBV7-8 and TRBJ1-2, is GAGVSQSPRYKVAKRGQDVALRCDPISGHVSLFWYQQALGQGPEFLTYFQNEAQLDKSGLPSDRFFAERPEGSVSTLKIQRTQQEDSAVYLCASSLGMVDTNYGYTFGSGTRLTVV.

This clone appeared a single time. The chain joins TRBV18 to TRBJ2-1; either TRBD1 or TRBD2 may fit D (5 bases each). The germline V gene encodes CDR1 KGHSH and CDR2 LQKENI. V shed 6 bases and J shed 5 bases, with 11 bases lying between them. This CDR3 is 13 amino acids long. The chain's CDR3 is CASSPGTDNEQFF. CDR3 DNA sequence: TGTGCCAGCTCCCCTGGGACCGACAATGAGCAGTTCTTC.

The table lists this clone with a count of one. The chain is built from TRBV30 and TRBJ2-1, with D maybe TRBD2 (7 bases). Trimming stripped 4 bases from V and 12 bases from J, with 19 bases between. Germline CDR1 and CDR2: GTSNPN and SVGIG (reference sequence). The CDR3 has 13 residues. CDR3 sequence (DNA): TGTGCCTGGACCCCCTCCCCGGGGGGCCCGCAGTTCTTC. This encodes CAWTPSPGGPQFF.

This clone was picked up a small number of times. V and J are TRBV10-1 and TRBJ2-3; D gene uncertain. The CDR3 is 15 residues long. The V gene's germline CDR1 is WNHNN and CDR2 SYGVQD (reference sequence). The ends were cut back, 0 bases at V and 5 bases at J, with 12 bases in the middle. The CDR3 region is CASSESGYGGDTQYF. Written as DNA, the CDR3 is TGCGCCAGCAGTGAGTCGGGCTACGGCGGAGATACGCAGTATTTT.

The gene calls are TRBV18 and TRBJ1-4, with 7 bases identical to TRBD1. With V trimmed by 0 bases and J by 5 bases, 9 bases remained unmatched. This CDR3 contains 17 residues. Germline CDR1 KGHSH, CDR2 LQKENI. The CDR3 protein is CASSPPGAGRGNEKLFF. The CDR3, as DNA: TGTGCCAGCTCACCACCGGGGGCTGGCAGGGGGAATGAAAAACTGTTTTTT.

V usage is TRBV5-4 and J usage is TRBJ2-3, with a tentative D call TRBD1 (6 bases). This CDR3 region has 14 residues. Germline CDR1 and CDR2: SGHNT and YYREEE (reference sequence). The V gene lost 4 bases and the J gene lost 4 bases, with 13 bases spanning the gap. CDR3: CASSKGDQADTQYF. The CDR3 DNA reads TGTGCCAGCAGCAAGGGGGACCAGGCAGATACGCAGTATTTT.

The chain combines TRBV7-9 with TRBJ2-1; 8 bases line up with TRBD1. J gave up 8 bases and V 4 bases, and 4 bases lay outside the gene matches. The CDR3 is 13 amino acids. CDR1 is SEHNR and CDR2 is FQNEAQ in the germline V gene (reference sequence). The CDR3 is CASSWDRRDEQFF. CDR3 coding DNA: TGTGCCAGCAGCTGGGACAGGCGCGATGAGCAGTTCTTC.

This clone was seen a handful of times. The chain has TRBV2 and TRBJ1-5; D not certain. Germline V gives CDR1 SNHLY, CDR2 FYNNEI. Trimming shortened V by 2 bases and J by 4 bases, and 15 bases separated the two germline ends. The CDR3 is 16 amino acids. CDR3 in DNA: TGTGCCAGCAGTGAAAGGAAGAGGTCGGGGAATCAGCCCCAGCATTTT. Its translation: CASSERKRSGNQPQHF.

The chain combines TRBV4-1 with TRBJ2-7; maybe TRBD2 (5 bases). The CDR3 spans 17 residues. The germline gives CDR1 MGHRA, CDR2 YSYEKL. V lost 5 bases to trimming and J lost 0 bases, with 20 bases between them. The CDR3 region has the DNA TGCGCCAGCAGCACCCCGGTCCGGGGAAAGAGCTCCTACGAGCAGTACTTC. This encodes CASSTPVRGKSSYEQYF.

In its sample, this clone was seen a few times. The V call is TRBV28, the J call TRBJ1-5; D not certain. CDR1 MDHEN and CDR2 SYDVKM come from the germline V gene. Deletions cut 3 bases from V and 2 bases from J, with 11 bases between. This CDR3 region has 15 residues. The CDR3 sequence is CASSFLVGRNQPQHF. As DNA, the CDR3 is TGTGCCAGCAGTTTTTTAGTAGGGCGCAATCAGCCCCAGCATTTT.

J is TRBJ1-6 and V is TRBV27, with D hard to call. Trimming shortened V by 8 bases and J by 5 bases, and 13 bases separated the two germline ends. Germline CDR1 is MNHEY and CDR2 is SMNVEV (reference sequence). This CDR3 is built from 14 residues. The DNA of the CDR3 is TGTGCCAGCGCCTGGAGGACGAATAATTCACCCCTCCACTTT. It yields the protein CASAWRTNNSPLHF.

The chain employs TRBV5-6 and TRBJ2-2; D is uncertain. V lost 2 bases, J lost 2 bases, and 7 bases lay in between. The length of the CDR3 is 14 residues. Germline CDR1 is SGHDT and CDR2 is YYEEEE. CDR3 sequence (DNA): TGTGCCAGCAGCTTTGGTGAAAACACCGGGGAGCTGTTTTTT. Amino acids: CASSFGENTGELFF.

V is TRBV9 and J is TRBJ2-6; the match to TRBD1 covers 12 bases. J gave up 0 bases and V 0 bases, and 13 bases lay outside the gene matches. CDR3 length equals 22 residues. The germline V gene has CDR1 SGDLS and CDR2 YYNGEE. Here the CDR3 reads CASSVEGQGAYPISSGANVLTF. As DNA, the CDR3 is TGTGCCAGCAGCGTAGAGGGACAGGGGGCATACCCGATCAGCTCTGGGGCCAACGTCCTGACTTTC.

This chain uses TRBV7-3 with TRBJ2-3; TRBD1 might be the D (6 bases). Deletions cut 5 bases from V and 3 bases from J, with 21 bases between. From germline, CDR1 is SGHTA and CDR2 FQGTGA. The CDR3 covers 17 residues. As DNA, the CDR3 is TGTGCCAGCAGCCCGACCCCTACAGGGAGCCGTACAGATACGCAGTATTTT. It yields the protein CASSPTPTGSRTDTQYF.

The chain combines TRBV5-1 with TRBJ1-2; 11 positions match TRBD1. Germline trimming cut 1 base from V and 6 bases from J; bases unmatched to any gene: 5. From germline, CDR1 is SGHRS and CDR2 YFSETQ. The CDR3 spans 15 residues. CDR3 in DNA: TGCGCCAGCAGCTTGCAAGGACAGGGGGCGAATGGCTACACCTTC. Translation gives CASSLQGQGANGYTF. Variable domain in full (rest from reference TRBV5-1 and TRBJ1-2): KAGVTQTPRYLIKTRGQQVTLSCSPISGHRSVSWYQQTPGQGLQFLFEYFSETQRNKGNFPGRFSGRQFSNSRSEMNVSTLELGDSALYLCASSLQGQGANGYTFGSGTRLTVV.